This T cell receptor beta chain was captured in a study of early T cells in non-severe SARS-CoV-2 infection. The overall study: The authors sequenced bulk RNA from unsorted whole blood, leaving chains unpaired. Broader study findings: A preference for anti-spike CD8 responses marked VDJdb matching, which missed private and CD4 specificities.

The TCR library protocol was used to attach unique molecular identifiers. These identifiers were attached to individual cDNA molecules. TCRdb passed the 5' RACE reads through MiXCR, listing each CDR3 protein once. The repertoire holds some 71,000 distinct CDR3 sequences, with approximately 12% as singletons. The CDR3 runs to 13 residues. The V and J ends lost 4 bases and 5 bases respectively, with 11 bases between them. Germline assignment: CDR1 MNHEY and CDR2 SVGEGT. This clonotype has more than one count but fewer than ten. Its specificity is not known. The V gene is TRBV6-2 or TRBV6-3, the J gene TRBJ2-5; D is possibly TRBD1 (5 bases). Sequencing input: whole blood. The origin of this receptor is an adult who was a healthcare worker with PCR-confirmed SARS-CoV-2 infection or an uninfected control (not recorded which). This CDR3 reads CASSSRVPETQYF. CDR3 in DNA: TGTGCCAGCAGTTCCAGGGTTCCCGAGACCCAGTACTTC.